These T cell receptor beta chains were read from a single sample in a study of blood T cell repertoires in COVID-19. Clones were read by immunoSEQ multiplex PCR, and TCRdb kept only the in-frame ones, dropping some. The sample records more than 85,000 clones, over 75% being singletons. The sample comprised peripheral blood. The receptors here all came from a human donor in a cohort sampled during active COVID-19. Each CDR3 is given with its conserved first and last residue. A D gene is named only where the DNA matches it firmly.

V: TRBV10-3
J: TRBJ1-4
D: -
CDR3: CASGSASATNEKLFF

V: TRBV24-1
J: TRBJ1-2
D: -
CDR3: CATSDLRGHYGYTF

V: TRBV7-2
J: TRBJ1-2
D: TRBD1
CDR3: CASSPGTGRGYTF

V: TRBV7-9
J: TRBJ2-7
D: TRBD1
CDR3: CASSLSGGEQYF

V: TRBV5-4
J: TRBJ2-1
D: TRBD1
CDR3: CASSSPPGQGYSYNEQFF

V: TRBV6-1
J: TRBJ1-5
D: TRBD1
CDR3: CASSEVDRAGGQPQHF

V: TRBV6-5
J: TRBJ1-2
D: TRBD1
CDR3: CATGTGSYGYTF

V: TRBV5-5
J: TRBJ1-1
D: -
CDR3: CASSLEPPGRNTEAFF

V: TRBV7-8
J: TRBJ2-7
D: TRBD1
CDR3: CASSLGTGSYEQYF

V: TRBV7-2
J: TRBJ2-1
D: TRBD2
CDR3: CASSSGGTYNEQFF

V: TRBV3-1/TRBV3-2
J: TRBJ2-7
D: TRBD1
CDR3: CASSQDPTGAYEQYF

V: TRBV9
J: TRBJ1-3
D: -
CDR3: CASRTGSEGNTIYF

V: TRBV15
J: TRBJ1-2
D: -
CDR3: CATSRDRNYGYTF

V: TRBV15
J: TRBJ2-7
D: -
CDR3: CATSRGQADEQYF

V: TRBV7-8
J: TRBJ1-2
D: -
CDR3: CASSTAREGYTF

V: TRBV3-1/TRBV3-2
J: TRBJ1-5
D: -
CDR3: CASSQNAGKQPQHF

V: TRBV7-9
J: TRBJ1-2
D: -
CDR3: CASSAGTTYGYTF